Below are 3 T cell receptor beta chains sequenced from a single sample in a study of T-cell reconstitution after alpha-beta-depleted transplantation in children. TCRbeta library construction was performed incorporating unique molecular identifiers. One entry per CDR3 protein, called by TCRdb with MiXCR from the PCR reads. The repertoire holds fewer than 750,000 distinct CDR3 sequences, 20% to 25% seen once, with 11% to 15% in the top ten. The sample consisted of PBMCs, mostly from graft donor cells, taken 360 days after TCRalphabeta/CD19-depleted stem cell transplant. These receptors were collected from a boy in the first two years of life who had a stem cell transplant for acute myeloid leukemia, so the T cells may come from the graft donor.

This clonotype was detected ten times or more. This chain links TRBV30 with TRBJ2-1; 8 bases agree with TRBD2. This CDR3 has 13 amino acids. V dropped 3 bases and J dropped 7; count of bases not matched to a gene: 5. Germline V gene data show CDR1 as GTSNPN and CDR2 as SVGIG (reference sequence). The CDR3 DNA sequence: TGTGCCTGGAGCGTAGCGGGGCTAAATGAGCAGTTCTTC. This translates into CAWSVAGLNEQFF.

There are many counts of this clonotype. This rearrangement joins TRBV4-1 to TRBJ2-7; D call uncertain. Deletions cut 0 bases from V and 2 bases from J, with 5 bases between. Germline V gives CDR1 MGHRA, CDR2 YSYEKL. This CDR3 spans 13 amino acids. The DNA of the CDR3 is TGCGCCAGCAGCCAAGATAATACCTACGAGCAGTACTTC. As protein: CASSQDNTYEQYF.

This clonotype was detected many times. The chain links TRBV12-3 or TRBV12-4 to TRBJ1-2; D possibly corresponds to TRBD1 (5 bases). With 6 bases removed from V and 6 bases from J, the gap between germline ends came to 20 bases. The CDR3 runs to 15 residues. The CDR3: CASSAPGTFPDGYTF. The CDR3 nucleotides read TGTGCCAGCAGCGCTCCCGGGACCTTCCCAGATGGCTACACCTTC.